Following are 28 T cell receptor beta chains from one sample sequenced in a study of Ad26.COV2.S vaccination and SARS-CoV-2 variants. Sequenced by immunoSEQ multiplex PCR; TCRdb stores in-frame clones only, minus some. The profile shows approximately 150,000 clones, about nine tenths of them singletons. The sequenced sample was peripheral blood, obtained after recovery from COVID-19. The source is a human donor who had recovered from COVID-19.

The chain links TRBV28 to TRBJ1-5, with D possibly being TRBD1 (6 bases). The CDR3 has 15 residues. CDR1 and CDR2 (germline): MDHEN, SYDVKM. V was cut by 2 bases and J by 7 bases, with 15 bases left in between. CDR3 loop: CASSLMVSTGQPQHF. In DNA, the CDR3 is TGTGCCAGCAGTTTAATGGTTTCAACAGGGCAGCCCCAGCATTTT.

J is TRBJ1-1 and V is TRBV4-3; 8 nucleotides align to TRBD1. The CDR3 has 16 residues. The V segment lost 1 base and the J segment 2 bases; nucleotides outside the gene matches: 6. Germline lookup yields CDR1 LGHNA and CDR2 YSLEER. The CDR3 is CASSQGQGAGNTEAFF. CDR3 nucleotides: TGCGCCAGCAGCCAAGGGCAGGGGGCGGGAAACACTGAAGCTTTCTTT.

V and J are TRBV7-8 and TRBJ2-7; TRBD2 is a possible D gene (6 bases). The CDR3 has 15 amino acids. The V and J ends lost 7 bases and 4 bases respectively, with 20 bases between them. Germline loops: CDR1 SGHVS, CDR2 FQNEAQ. DNA of the CDR3: TGTGCCAGCATCCCCCCTGGGGGGTATGAGTACGAGCAGTACTTC. Amino acid sequence: CASIPPGGYEYEQYF. Variable domain in full (rest from reference TRBV7-8 and TRBJ2-7): GAGVSQSPRYKVAKRGQDVALRCDPISGHVSLFWYQQALGQGPEFLTYFQNEAQLDKSGLPSDRFFAERPEGSVSTLKIQRTQQEDSAVYLCASIPPGGYEYEQYFGPGTRLTVT.

The chain is built from TRBV25-1 and TRBJ2-3, with 10 positions matching TRBD2. Germline V lookup: CDR1 MGHDK, CDR2 SYGVNS. This CDR3 has 16 amino acids. Trimming cost V 5 bases and J 1 base; bases outside gene matches: 6. CDR3 loop: CASSRGTSGGTDTQYF. The DNA of the CDR3 is TGTGCCAGCAGTAGGGGAACTAGCGGGGGCACAGATACGCAGTATTTT.

This clone was detected only once. The chain has TRBV14 and TRBJ2-1, with 9 bases that match TRBD1. This CDR3 has 17 residues. Trimming at V came to 4 bases and at J to 3 bases, leaving 10 bases not matched to a gene. Germline V gives CDR1 SGHDN, CDR2 FVKESK. The CDR3 coding sequence is TGTGCCAGCAGCCCACTCCCGGGACAGGGTGGCTACAATGAGCAGTTCTTC. It specifies CASSPLPGQGGYNEQFF.

This clone was seen only once. The V and J genes are TRBV24-1 and TRBJ2-1, with D tentatively TRBD1 or TRBD2 (5 bases each). Germline V CDR1 and CDR2: KGHDR, SFDVKD. The CDR3 is made up of 14 amino acids. The V end was cut by 4 bases, the J end by 10 bases, with 16 bases between. The CDR3 sequence is CATSEGAGSGEQFF. The DNA of the CDR3 is TGTGCCACCAGTGAAGGGGCAGGTTCGGGGGAGCAGTTCTTC.

The chain combines TRBV3-1 (or the pseudogene TRBV3-2) with TRBJ1-5, with 9 bases that match TRBD1. Germline CDR1 reads LGHDT; CDR2 reads YNNKEL (reference sequence). The CDR3 spans 13 residues. After removal of 4 bases from V and 7 bases from J, the junction contained 2 bases not matched to a gene. The CDR3 DNA sequence: TGTGCCAGCAGCCGGGACAGGGAACAGCCCCAGCATTTT. Residues: CASSRDREQPQHF.

In its sample, this clone was seen once. The V call is TRBV28, the J call TRBJ1-5, with 7 bases that match TRBD1. V was clipped by 5 bases and J by 0 bases; unmatched bases: 19. Per germline, CDR1 MDHEN and CDR2 SYDVKM. This CDR3 contains 20 residues. In DNA, the CDR3 is TGTGCCAGCAGTCCACACACCCCCGGGACAGAAATCTATAGCAATCAGCCCCAGCATTTT. Residues: CASSPHTPGTEIYSNQPQHF.

The rearrangement uses TRBV5-1 and TRBJ2-1; 9 nucleotides match TRBD2. Germline V CDR1 and CDR2: SGHRS, YFSETQ. Losses at the gene ends were 3 bases for V and 6 bases for J; bases not matched to a gene: 7. The CDR3 has 15 residues. CDR3 residues: CASSSLAGSGNEQFF. For the CDR3, the DNA is TGCGCCAGCAGCTCGCTAGCGGGGAGTGGCAATGAGCAGTTCTTC.

V usage is TRBV7-2 and J usage is TRBJ1-5; TRBD1 aligns across 7 bases. The J segment lost 4 bases and the V segment lost 5 bases, leaving 8 bases of the junction unmatched. Germline assignment: CDR1 SGHTA and CDR2 FQGNSA. CDR3 length equals 15 residues. CDR3 DNA: TGTGCCAGCAGCCCCGGGGACAGTAATAATCAGCCCCAGCATTTT. It codes for CASSPGDSNNQPQHF.

The chain joins TRBV15 to TRBJ2-5; no reliable D call. Germline V gives CDR1 LNHNV, CDR2 YYDKDF (reference sequence). The CDR3 is made up of 13 amino acids. V lost 5 bases and J 1 base, leaving 8 bases between the germline ends. CDR3 protein: CATSRSAQETQYF. The CDR3 bases are TGTGCCACCAGCCGGAGTGCCCAAGAGACCCAGTACTTC.

This clone was recorded a few times. The V and J genes are TRBV19 and TRBJ1-1, with 8 bases aligning to TRBD1. The CDR3 runs 13 residues. The germline V gene encodes CDR1 LNHDA and CDR2 SQIVND (reference sequence). J lost 5 bases, V lost 7 bases, and 6 bases had no gene match. CDR3 coding DNA: TGTGCCAGTAAGGAGACAGGGGTTACTGAAGCTTTCTTT. It translates to CASKETGVTEAFF.

V gene TRBV5-4 combines with J gene TRBJ2-1; D may match TRBD1 or TRBD2 (5 bases each). CDR3 length equals 13 residues. Trimming cost V 4 bases and J 6 bases, with 11 bases left between them. Germline-derived CDR1 and CDR2 are SGHNT and YYREEE (reference sequence). DNA of the CDR3: TGTGCCAGCAGCCCCTCGGGACGCAATGAGCAGTTCTTC. It yields the protein CASSPSGRNEQFF.

The chain carries TRBV2 and TRBJ2-5, with D unclear. V shed 8 bases and J shed 5 bases, with 12 bases lying between them. Germline values: CDR1 SNHLY, CDR2 FYNNEI. The CDR3 contains 12 residues. CDR3 nucleotides: TGTGCCAGCGCCGGGCGTGCGGAGACCCAGTACTTC. This translates into CASAGRAETQYF.

The CDR3 DNA reads TGTGCCAGCAGTCCGCCGGGACTTCGCGAAAAACTGTTTTTT. It codes for CASSPPGLREKLFF. This chain connects TRBV28 to TRBJ1-4; D is perhaps TRBD1 (5 bases). The CDR3 contains 14 residues. V shed 5 bases and J shed 8 bases, with 15 bases lying between them. CDR1 and CDR2 (germline): MDHEN, SYDVKM.

V usage is TRBV6-5 and J usage is TRBJ2-2, with 9 bases lining up with TRBD2. V shed 2 bases and J 8 bases; nucleotides not matched to a gene: 6. The CDR3 has 15 residues. The V gene's germline CDR1 is MNHEY and CDR2 SVGAGI. CDR3: CASSYSGGPGGELFF. In DNA form, the CDR3 reads TGTGCCAGCAGTTACAGCGGGGGGCCGGGAGGGGAGCTGTTTTTT.

The chain couples TRBV5-8 to TRBJ2-3; D is possibly TRBD1 or TRBD2 (6 bases each). CDR3 length: 16 residues. V was cut by 0 bases and J by 4 bases, with 15 bases left in between. Germline loops: CDR1 SGHTS, CDR2 YDEGEE. CDR3 DNA sequence: TGTGCCAGCAGCTTGGAGGGGGGAGGAGGCCCAGATACGCAGTATTTT. The encoded protein is CASSLEGGGGPDTQYF.

The rearrangement links TRBV27 to TRBJ1-5; 8 bases align to TRBD1. The CDR3 has 16 residues. V lost 3 bases and J lost 4; bases outside the gene matches: 8. Germline V gives CDR1 MNHEY, CDR2 SMNVEV (reference sequence). The CDR3 nucleotides are TGTGCCAGCAGTTTCTTGGGGACAGGAAGTAATCAGCCCCAGCATTTT. This translates into CASSFLGTGSNQPQHF.

The gene calls are TRBV24-1 and TRBJ2-3; no definite D call. V lost 5 bases and J lost 0, with 8 bases in between. This CDR3 spans 14 amino acids. Per germline, CDR1 KGHDR and CDR2 SFDVKD. The CDR3 DNA reads as TGTGCCACCAGTGCTGAGTCTAGCACAGATACGCAGTATTTT. This gives the protein CATSAESSTDTQYF.

This chain connects TRBV4-3 to TRBJ1-3; no firm D call. Trimming took 0 bases from V and 5 from J, leaving 5 bases between them. Germline assignment: CDR1 LGHNA and CDR2 YSLEER. The length of the CDR3 is 13 residues. The CDR3 DNA reads TGCGCCAGCAGCCAAGATCGGAGAAACACCATATATTTT. Translated: CASSQDRRNTIYF.

The chain carries TRBV28 and TRBJ2-5; a possible D gene is TRBD1 (6 bases). Trimming pared 4 bases from V and 5 bases from J, leaving 17 bases between. The CDR3 has 15 amino acids. Germline V CDR1 and CDR2: MDHEN, SYDVKM. The CDR3 DNA reads TGTGCCAGCAGTTCGCTTAGGGGGTCGGGGGAGACCCAGTACTTC. This translates into CASSSLRGSGETQYF.

V gene TRBV6-5 combines with J gene TRBJ2-1, with TRBD1 as a possible D gene (6 bases). The CDR3 has 16 residues. V was shortened by 4 bases and J by 0 bases, with 13 bases between the two germline ends. The V gene's germline CDR1 is MNHEY and CDR2 SVGAGI. The DNA for the CDR3 is TGTGCCAGCAGTTCGCGGACAGCTAGCTCCTACAATGAGCAGTTCTTC. Translating it yields CASSSRTASSYNEQFF.

The chain is built from TRBV7-2 and TRBJ2-5; the D gene is possibly TRBD2 (6 bases). The ends were cut back, 4 bases at V and 1 base at J, with 10 bases in the middle. The germline V gene encodes CDR1 SGHTA and CDR2 FQGNSA. CDR3 length equals 14 residues. As DNA, the CDR3 is TGTGCCAGCAGCTACGGGACTCTCCAAGAGACCCAGTACTTC. It codes for CASSYGTLQETQYF.

J is TRBJ1-1 and V is TRBV14, with unresolved D. Germline V gene sequence: CDR1 SGHDN, CDR2 FVKESK. The CDR3 sequence is 15 residues long. The V end was cut by 0 bases, the J end by 1 base, with 9 bases between. This chain's CDR3 is CASSQEFAANTEAFF. For the CDR3, the DNA is TGTGCCAGCAGCCAAGAGTTTGCGGCGAACACTGAAGCTTTCTTT.

The chain couples TRBV7-8 to TRBJ2-3; TRBD2 matches at 7 bases. The CDR3 length is 17 residues. In germline, CDR1 is SGHVS, CDR2 FQNEAQ. V lost 0 bases to trimming and J lost 3 bases; unmatched junction nucleotides: 9. The CDR3 loop reads CASSLAPTSSSTDTQYF. In nucleotides, the CDR3 is TGTGCCAGCAGCTTAGCCCCGACTAGCTCCTCGACAGATACGCAGTATTTT.

The chain is built from TRBV7-2 and TRBJ2-6; possibly TRBD1 or TRBD2 for D (5 bases each). The CDR3 consists of 15 residues. With 4 bases removed from V and 4 bases from J, the gap between germline ends came to 11 bases. Germline V gene lookup returns CDR1 SGHTA and CDR2 FQGNSA. In DNA form, the CDR3 reads TGTGCCAGCAGCTCGATGGGGGTCGGGGCCAACGTCCTGACTTTC. Translating it yields CASSSMGVGANVLTF.

This rearrangement joins TRBV4-1 to TRBJ1-1, with 8 bases fitting TRBD1. Germline CDR1 reads MGHRA; CDR2 reads YSYEKL. The CDR3 covers 16 residues. After removal of 3 bases from V and 4 bases from J, the junction contained 10 bases not matched to a gene. Here the CDR3 reads CASSHKEGQGSTEAFF. The CDR3 nucleotides read TGCGCCAGCAGCCACAAGGAAGGACAGGGAAGCACTGAAGCTTTCTTT.

This sequence joins TRBV2 and TRBJ1-1; 9 nucleotides agree with TRBD1. CDR3 size: 15 residues. V was clipped by 9 bases and J by 1 base; unmatched bases: 9. Germline CDR1 SNHLY, CDR2 FYNNEI. In DNA, the CDR3 is TGTGCCAGTGCCCTAACAGGGGGCCAGAACACTGAAGCTTTCTTT. This sequence encodes CASALTGGQNTEAFF. Complete variable domain (other parts from reference TRBV2 and TRBJ1-1): EPEVTQTPSHQVTQMGQEVILRCVPISNHLYFYWYRQILGQKVEFLVSFYNNEISEKSEIFDDQFSVERPDGSNFTLKIRSTKLEDSAMYFCASALTGGQNTEAFFGQGTRLTVV.